This is a list of T cell receptor beta chains from one sample in a study of blood T cell repertoires in COVID-19. Libraries were prepared by immunoSEQ multiplex PCR; TCRdb keeps only in-frame clonotypes and omits some of them. The sample has around 60,000 clones; around 91% are singletons. Input material: peripheral blood. The receptor source for this set is a woman in her fifties or sixties with COVID-19, enrolled during active disease. The conserved cysteine and the conserved F or W are not part of the CDR3 here.

v_gene,CDR3aa
TRBV6-5,ATTRGTVNTEAF
TRBV24-1,ATSDSTWPRGGYT
TRBV11-2,ASSLGSSYNSPLH
TRBV19,ASSVTGWTEAF
TRBV7-8,ASSLEMVRVREY
TRBV30,AWSVSLTSGFTDTQY
TRBV3-1/TRBV3-2,ASSQDTRQPQH
TRBV28,ASDRGQLNTEAF
TRBV24-1,ATSDFRATYSYNEQF
TRBV5-8,ASSSSTGAYGYT
TRBV5-8,ASSLGARGSYEQY
TRBV19,ASSRKDRGTQETQY
TRBV6-2/TRBV6-3,ASSQRVAGGLTYEQY
TRBV5-1,ASSPGGDYEQY
TRBV6-4,ASSPPPTGQDYGYT